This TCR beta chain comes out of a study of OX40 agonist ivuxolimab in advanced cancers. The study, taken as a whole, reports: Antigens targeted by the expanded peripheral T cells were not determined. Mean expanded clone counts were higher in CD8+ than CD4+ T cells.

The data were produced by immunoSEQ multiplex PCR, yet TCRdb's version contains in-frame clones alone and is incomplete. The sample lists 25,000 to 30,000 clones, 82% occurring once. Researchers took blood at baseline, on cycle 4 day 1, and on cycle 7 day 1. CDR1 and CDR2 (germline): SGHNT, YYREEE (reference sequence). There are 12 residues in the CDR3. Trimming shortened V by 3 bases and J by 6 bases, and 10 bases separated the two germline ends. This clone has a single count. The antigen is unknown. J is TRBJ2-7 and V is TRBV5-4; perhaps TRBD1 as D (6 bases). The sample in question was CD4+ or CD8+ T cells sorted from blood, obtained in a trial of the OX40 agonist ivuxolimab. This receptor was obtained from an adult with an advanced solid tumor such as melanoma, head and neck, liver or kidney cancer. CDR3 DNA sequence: TGTGCCAGCAGCTATGTAGGGGGCGAGCAGTACTTC. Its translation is CASSYVGGEQYF.